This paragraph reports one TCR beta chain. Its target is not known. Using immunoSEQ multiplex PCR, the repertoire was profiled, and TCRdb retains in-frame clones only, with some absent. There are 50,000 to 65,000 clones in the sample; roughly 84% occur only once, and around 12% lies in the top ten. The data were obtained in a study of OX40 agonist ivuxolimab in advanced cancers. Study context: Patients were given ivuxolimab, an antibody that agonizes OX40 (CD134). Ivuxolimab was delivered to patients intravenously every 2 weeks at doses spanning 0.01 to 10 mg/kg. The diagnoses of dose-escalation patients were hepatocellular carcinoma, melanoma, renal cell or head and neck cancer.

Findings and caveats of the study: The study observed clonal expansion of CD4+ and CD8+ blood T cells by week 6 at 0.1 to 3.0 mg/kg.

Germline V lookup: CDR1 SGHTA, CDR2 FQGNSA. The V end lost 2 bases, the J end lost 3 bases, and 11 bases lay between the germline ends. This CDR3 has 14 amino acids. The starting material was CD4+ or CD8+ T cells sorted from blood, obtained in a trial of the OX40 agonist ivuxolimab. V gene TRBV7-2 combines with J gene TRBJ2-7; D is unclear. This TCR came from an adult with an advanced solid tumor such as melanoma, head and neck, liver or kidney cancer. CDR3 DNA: TGTGCCAGCAGCTTACAGTCCCGGCTCTACGAGCAGTACTTC. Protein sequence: CASSLQSRLYEQYF. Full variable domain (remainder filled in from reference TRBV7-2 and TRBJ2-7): GAGVSQSPSNKVTEKGKDVELRCDPISGHTALYWYRQSLGQGLEFLIYFQGNSAPDKSGLPSDRFSAERTGGSVSTLTIQRTQQEDSAVYLCASSLQSRLYEQYFGPGTRLTVT.